Detailed here is one T cell receptor beta chain. It was by 5' RACE with UMI labels that the TRB cDNA libraries were prepared. Following a re-call of the 5' RACE reads, TCRdb has one entry per CDR3 protein and lacks DNA. The sample's table shows approximately 88,000 distinct CDR3 sequences. The CDR3 runs 14 residues. CDR1 is SQVTM, CDR2 ANQGSEA, per germline. The data were obtained in a study of CXCR3-negative and CXCR3-positive naive CD8 T cells. This TCR was recovered from a human donor in good health. Some clones in this sample may be carry-over from other donors' samples. V gene TRBV29-1 combines with J gene TRBJ2-7; TCRdb picks TRBD1, but there is no DNA to check that call. Material: naive CXCR3- CD8+ T cells from blood. Documented subset: CD45RO-CCR7+CD27+CD95- naive CD8+ T cells lacking CXCR3 (TNR3-). CDR3 region: CSVELRGRAYEQYF.